This section outlines one T cell receptor beta chain sequence together with its context. Clones were read by immunoSEQ multiplex PCR, and TCRdb kept only the in-frame ones, dropping some. The repertoire consists of 75,000 to 100,000 clones, with approximately 88% occurring once and the leading ten covering approximately 0.49%. This specimen belongs to a study of OX40 agonist ivuxolimab in advanced cancers. Study-wide background: Partial responses were recorded for three patients, including one with hepatocellular carcinoma and two with cutaneous melanoma.

Germline assignment: CDR1 SGHTA and CDR2 FQGTGA. Trimming removed 4 bases at V and 5 bases at J, with 15 bases between. The CDR3 runs 15 residues. This sequence joins TRBV7-3 and TRBJ2-1; D may match TRBD1 or TRBD2 (5 bases each). The sequenced sample was CD4+ or CD8+ T cells sorted from blood, obtained in a trial of the OX40 agonist ivuxolimab. The TCR was taken from an adult with an advanced solid tumor such as melanoma, head and neck, liver or kidney cancer. This CDR3 is CASSSRMGTHNEQFF. DNA of the CDR3: TGTGCCAGCAGCTCCCGAATGGGGACCCACAATGAGCAGTTCTTC.